The 15 T cell receptor beta chains presented below share a single source sample, sequenced in a study of a mutant IDH1 vaccine in newly diagnosed glioma. The time point: week 35, safety follow-up. Vaccination used 300 ug of mutant IDH1 20-mer peptide per dose, with topical imiquimod. These receptors' targets are unknown. Clones were sequenced by immunoSEQ multiplex PCR, and TCRdb holds only the in-frame ones, with some missing. Of tens of thousands of clones listed, 74% are singletons. The sample here was PBMCs, taken from a glioma patient whose treatment included an IDH1 peptide vaccine. These TCRs come from a man over 45 with glioma.

The chain recombines TRBV5-1 with TRBJ2-3; a weak D match, TRBD2 (6 bases). The length of the CDR3 is 14 residues. Trimming stripped 4 bases from V and 3 bases from J, with 12 bases between. Germline CDR1 SGHRS, CDR2 YFSETQ. The CDR3 nucleotides read TGCGCCAGCAGCGGGGACTCACGGACAGATACGCAGTATTTT. Translating gives CASSGDSRTDTQYF.

The chain links TRBV6-8 to TRBJ2-7; TRBD1 matches 11 bases. There are 18 residues in the CDR3. The junction had 22 bases not matched to a gene; V was cut back by 8 bases and J by 7 bases. Per germline, CDR1 MNHGY and CDR2 SAAAGT. The CDR3 loop reads CASGPRVHPGQGDWEQYF. The CDR3 DNA follows: TGTGCCAGCGGGCCCCGGGTCCACCCGGGACAGGGGGACTGGGAGCAGTACTTC.

The chain employs TRBV6-5 and TRBJ2-7; no definite D call. The CDR3 has 14 amino acids. Germline CDR1 and CDR2: MNHEY and SVGAGI. Trimming cost V 2 bases and J 2 bases, with 10 bases left between them. The CDR3 loop is CASSYSSIAYEQYF. CDR3 nucleotides: TGTGCCAGCAGTTACAGTTCAATCGCCTACGAGCAGTACTTC.

V usage is TRBV9 and J usage is TRBJ2-1; D not resolved. There are 15 residues in the CDR3. Germline V gives CDR1 SGDLS, CDR2 YYNGEE. V was shortened by 1 base and J by 0 bases, with 8 bases between the two germline ends. The CDR3 is CASSVTVSSYNEQFF. The CDR3 region has the DNA TGTGCCAGCAGCGTAACGGTGAGCTCCTACAATGAGCAGTTCTTC.

This chain uses TRBV10-3 with TRBJ2-5, with D possibly being TRBD2 (6 bases). Deletions cut 3 bases from V and 5 bases from J, with 16 bases between. This CDR3 contains 15 residues. Germline CDR1 and CDR2: ENHRY and SYGVKD. Written as DNA, the CDR3 is TGTGCCATCAGTGAACCGAGCGCGGGGAAGGAGACCCAGTACTTC. It is translated as CAISEPSAGKETQYF.

In its sample, this clone was seen a few times. The chain combines TRBV14 with TRBJ1-4; the match to TRBD1 covers 8 bases. There are 15 residues in the CDR3. The ends lost 5 bases at V and 7 bases at J; junction bases unmatched: 9. CDR1 SGHDN and CDR2 FVKESK come from the germline V gene. CDR3 bases: TGTGCCAGCAGCAACCAGGGGGCTTTCGGTGAAAAACTGTTTTTT. Its protein product is CASSNQGAFGEKLFF.

This clone was observed once. This sequence joins TRBV4-3 and TRBJ2-2, with unresolved D. With 0 bases removed from V and 6 bases from J, the gap between germline ends came to 5 bases. Per the germline V gene, CDR1 is LGHNA and CDR2 is YSLEER. CDR3 size: 13 residues. CDR3 DNA: TGCGCCAGCAGCCAAGAACGGGCCGGGGAGCTGTTTTTT. This gives the protein CASSQERAGELFF.

The rearrangement joins TRBV2 to TRBJ2-5; TRBD1 might be the D (5 bases). This CDR3 is 12 amino acids long. The V and J ends lost 8 bases and 2 bases respectively, with 9 bases between them. Per germline, CDR1 SNHLY and CDR2 FYNNEI. DNA for the CDR3: TGTGCCAGCGATACAGGTCAAGAGACCCAGTACTTC. Amino acid sequence: CASDTGQETQYF.

This clone was counted a few times. This chain joins TRBV28 and TRBJ1-2; tentative D call: TRBD1 (5 bases). Germline lookup yields CDR1 MDHEN and CDR2 SYDVKM. The CDR3 has 14 amino acids. Trimming took 4 bases from V and 2 from J, leaving 11 bases between them. The CDR3 reads CASSSGDGNYGYTF. In DNA, the CDR3 is TGTGCCAGCAGTTCTGGGGACGGAAACTATGGCTACACCTTC.

The gene calls are TRBV2 and TRBJ1-1; no firm D call. Per the germline V gene, CDR1 is SNHLY and CDR2 is FYNNEI. The CDR3 consists of 14 residues. With 6 bases removed from V and 1 base from J, the gap between germline ends came to 12 bases. The CDR3: CASRLPVTNTEAFF. The CDR3 nucleotides are TGTGCCAGCAGGCTGCCTGTTACGAACACTGAAGCTTTCTTT.

This clone appeared a single time. The CDR3 protein is CASRRETDQDHEQYF. CDR3 DNA: TGTGCCAGCAGGAGAGAGACAGATCAGGACCACGAGCAGTACTTC. The chain uses TRBV2 and TRBJ2-7, with D perhaps TRBD1 (5 bases). CDR1 SNHLY and CDR2 FYNNEI come from the germline V gene. The ends were cut back, 6 bases at V and 5 bases at J, with 20 bases in the middle. This CDR3 region has 15 residues.

The J gene is TRBJ1-1, the V gene TRBV9, with D perhaps TRBD1 (6 bases). Germline V gene sequence: CDR1 SGDLS, CDR2 YYNGEE. V was clipped by 4 bases and J by 3 bases, with 19 bases between them. This CDR3 has 16 residues. CDR3 amino acids: CASSSNRQGLDTEAFF. CDR3 DNA sequence: TGTGCCAGCAGCTCAAACCGCCAGGGGCTGGACACTGAAGCTTTCTTT.

As concerns this clone: One end of the junction varies from germline; a read error may be responsible. V and J are TRBV6-1 and TRBJ2-7, with 9 nucleotides matching TRBD2. The CDR3 is 13 amino acids. Germline V gene sequence: CDR1 MNHNS, CDR2 SASEGT. CDR3: CASREASGAQSSF. The CDR3 DNA reads TGTGCCAGCAGGGAGGCTAGCGGGGCCCAATCCTCATTC.

This chain connects TRBV5-1 to TRBJ2-6; D is ambiguous. Trimming stripped 0 bases from V and 3 bases from J, with 7 bases between. Germline-derived CDR1 and CDR2 are SGHRS and YFSETQ. The length of the CDR3 is 15 residues. CDR3 coding DNA: TGCGCCAGCAGCTTGGGTTCTGGTGGGGCCAACGTCCTGACTTTC. This encodes CASSLGSGGANVLTF.

The chain combines TRBV5-1 with TRBJ2-2; a weak D match, TRBD1 (5 bases). Germline CDR1 and CDR2: SGHRS and YFSETQ. CDR3 size: 15 residues. V lost 5 bases and J lost 7, with 18 bases in between. The CDR3, as DNA: TGCGCCAGCAGTCAGGGCCTGGGTCATGGCGGGGAGCTGTTTTTT. This sequence encodes CASSQGLGHGGELFF.